This T cell receptor beta chain was documented in a study of shared clonotypes between healthy human individuals. On the study more broadly: The donor group consisted of two women and three men, aged 18 to 49.

Positively selected for CCR7, the CD45RO-negative cells used as naive CD8 cells excluded terminally differentiated effector memory CD45RA+ cells. There are 13 residues in the CDR3. With 6 bases removed from V and 2 bases from J, the gap between germline ends came to 8 bases. From germline, CDR1 is SGHDN and CDR2 FVKESK. The repertoire was sequenced with immunoSEQ multiplex PCR; TCRdb's copy has only in-frame clones and lacks some. The sample records about 2 million clones, around 96% being singletons. The rearrangement links TRBV14 to TRBJ2-4; no clear D gene. Specimen: naive CD8+ T cells sorted from blood. The sequence derives from a man aged 18 to 30 in good health. The CDR3 DNA reads as TGTGCCAGCAGTTCTCCCTCCAAAAACATTCAGTACTTC. Translating gives CASSSPSKNIQYF. Together with reference TRBV14 and TRBJ2-4, the CDR3 gives the full variable domain: EAGVTQFPSHSVIEKGQTVTLRCDPISGHDNLYWYRRVMGKEIKFLLHFVKESKQDESGMPNNRFLAERTGGTYSTLKVQPAELEDSGVYFCASSSPSKNIQYFGAGTRLSVL.